The clone carrying this TCR beta chain was detected only a few times. The antigen is not known. Germline and junction disagree at one end, which may indicate a read error. CDR3 size: 10 residues. Germline V lookup: CDR1 SQVTM, CDR2 ANQGSEA. This record belongs to a study of post-analysis software for immune sequencing data. TCR beta libraries were prepared from cDNA with unique molecular identifiers. TCRdb reprocessed the PCR reads via MiXCR and lists one record per CDR3 protein. The sample carries about 260,000 distinct CDR3 sequences, about 38% recorded once. Points from the study as a whole: Diversity measured as normalized Chao1 was significantly lower in multiple sclerosis patients than in controls. Compared with controls, patients had more of roughly five TRBV segments, including TRBV5-6, TRBV5-1 and TRBV20-1. The F measure placed samples prepared in the same batch into strongly shared clusters.

The chain links TRBV29-1 to TRBJ2-1, with D perhaps given as TRBD1 or TRBD2 (5 bases each). The source material was blood. The source is a girl aged 10-17 years with multiple sclerosis. The CDR3 bases are TGCGGCGTTGAACGGGGCGGGCAGTTCTTC. Its translation is CGVERGGQFF.